The next 2 T cell receptor beta chains were all read from a single sample in a study of T-cell reconstitution after alpha-beta-depleted transplantation in children. Researchers prepared the TCRbeta library using unique molecular identifiers, the study reports. Each CDR3 protein gets one entry after TCRdb re-called the PCR reads with MiXCR. Of 450,000 to 600,000 distinct CDR3 sequences in the sample, about 10% are singletons; the top ten hold 2% to 2.5%. The specimen comprised PBMCs, sampled before TCRalphabeta/CD19-depleted stem cell transplant. These receptors all stem from a child aged 2-15 years with inherited bone marrow failure, due to receive a stem cell transplant.

This clonotype was found many times. The chain joins TRBV5-1 to TRBJ1-1, with a weak D call TRBD1 (6 bases). Germline V gives CDR1 SGHRS, CDR2 YFSETQ. V was trimmed by 6 bases and J by 4 bases, leaving 10 bases between them. The CDR3 has 12 residues. CDR3: CASKGEGTEAFF. The CDR3 coding sequence is TGCGCCAGCAAGGGGGAAGGCACTGAAGCTTTCTTT.

There are many counts of this clonotype. This chain uses TRBV19 with TRBJ2-1, with TRBD2 matching over 7 bases. V shed 3 bases and J 3 bases; nucleotides not matched to a gene: 5. Germline loops: CDR1 LNHDA, CDR2 SQIVND (reference sequence). The CDR3 sequence is 15 residues long. The CDR3 DNA follows: TGTGCCAGTAGTATGGGAGGGAGAGGCTACAATGAGCAGTTCTTC. Translating gives CASSMGGRGYNEQFF.